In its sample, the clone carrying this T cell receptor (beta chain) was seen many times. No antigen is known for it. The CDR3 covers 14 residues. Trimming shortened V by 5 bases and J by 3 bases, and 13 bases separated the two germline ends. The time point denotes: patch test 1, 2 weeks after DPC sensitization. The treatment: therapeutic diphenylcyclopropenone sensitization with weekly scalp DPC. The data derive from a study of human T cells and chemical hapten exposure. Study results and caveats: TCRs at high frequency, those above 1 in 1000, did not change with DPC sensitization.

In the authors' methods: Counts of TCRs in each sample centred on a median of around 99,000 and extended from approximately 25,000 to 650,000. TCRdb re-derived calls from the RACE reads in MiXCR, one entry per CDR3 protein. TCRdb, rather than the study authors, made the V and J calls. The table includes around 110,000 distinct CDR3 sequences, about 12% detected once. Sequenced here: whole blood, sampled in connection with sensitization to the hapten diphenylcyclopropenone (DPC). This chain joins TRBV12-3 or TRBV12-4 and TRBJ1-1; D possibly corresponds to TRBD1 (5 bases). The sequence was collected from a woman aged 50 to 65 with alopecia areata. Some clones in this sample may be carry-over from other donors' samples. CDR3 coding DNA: TGTGCCAGCAGTCCCCGGGACGGGTACACTGAAGCTTTCTTT. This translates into CASSPRDGYTEAFF.